Each of the 2 T cell receptor beta chains below was sequenced from the same sample in a study of shared T cell receptors in the human thymus. The method was immunoSEQ multiplex PCR; TCRdb's version includes in-frame clones alone and lacks a portion of them. Of hundreds of thousands of clones in the sample, 88% were seen once. This sample was shared with a second study, whose subject was human thymus T cells.

Sequencing was done on a sample of thymocytes. Receptor source: a boy younger than two with a congenital heart defect.

This rearrangement joins TRBV5-4 to TRBJ2-7; TRBD2 aligns across 11 bases. CDR3 length: 17 amino acids. V dropped 4 bases and J dropped 3; count of bases not matched to a gene: 12. CDR1 SGHNT and CDR2 YYREEE come from the germline V gene (reference sequence). CDR3 sequence (DNA): TGTGCCAGCAGCCCCGAAGGGATCACTAGCGGGAGCTACGAGCAGTACTTC. Translated: CASSPEGITSGSYEQYF.

With regard to this clone: This specimen includes other DNA sequences encoding the same CDR3. The chain links TRBV11-2 to TRBJ2-5; D gene uncertain. Germline CDR1 SGHAT, CDR2 FQNNGV. Trimming stripped 5 bases from V and 4 bases from J, with 5 bases between. The CDR3 is made up of 11 amino acids. CDR3 protein: CASSPGETQYF. In DNA form, the CDR3 reads TGTGCCAGCAGCCCAGGAGAGACCCAGTACTTC.